This T cell receptor beta chain was observed in a study of T cell repertoires in cytomegalovirus infection. Across the study: Researchers turned to recently identified HLA-C-restricted CMV epitopes as well as well-studied HLA-B-restricted ones. TCR beta signatures that were public indicated CMV infection and matching HLA type.

TCRdb reprocessed the reads via MiXCR and lists one record per CDR3 protein. The sample consists of 650,000 to 850,000 distinct CDR3 sequences, about 28% of them appearing once. Study-level findings and limits: Carriers of CMV and the relevant HLA type were discriminated by public TCR beta frequency.

This clonotype occurred once. Its specificity is not known. The J segment lost 8 bases and the V segment lost 0 bases, leaving 7 bases of the junction unmatched. CDR1 is MNHEY and CDR2 is SVGAGI in the germline V gene. The CDR3 has 17 amino acids. The chain couples TRBV6-5 to TRBJ2-5; 15 nucleotides line up with TRBD2. The source of this sequence is a human donor in good health (CMV status not recorded). Some clones in this sample may be carry-over from other donors' samples. The sequences come from cultured CD8+ T cells from PBMCs, collected from culture after CMV antigen stimulation. This CDR3 is CASSYSDGTSGGPTQYF. The CDR3 coding sequence is TGTGCCAGCAGTTACTCGGATGGGACTAGCGGGGGGCCCACCCAGTACTTC.